Listed below are T cell receptor beta chains from one sample, sequenced in a study of blood T cell repertoires in COVID-19. Measured with immunoSEQ multiplex PCR; TCRdb has only the in-frame clones, and not every one. Among more than 50,000 clones listed, nearly 90% were seen once. Sequenced: peripheral blood. The receptors shown here come from a man in his fifties or sixties with active COVID-19. Both conserved end residues are part of each CDR3. The D gene is left open where the match is weak. For some rows the clone size is stated as once, few or many, or as a class when expanded; others skip it.

TRBJ2-7 | . | TRBD1 | TRBV5-1 | CASIPDRCQTGRNYEQYF | TGCGCCAGCATACCAGATAGATGCCAGACAGGGCGAAACTACGAGCAGTACTTC
TRBJ2-7 | . | TRBD1 | TRBV28 | CASSLLGQAYEQYF | TGTGCCAGCAGTCTGTTGGGACAGGCCTACGAGCAGTACTTC
TRBJ1-2 | . | . | TRBV5-4 | CASSLGQKNGYTF | TGTGCCAGCAGCTTGGGACAGAAGAATGGCTACACCTTC
TRBJ2-7 | . | TRBD2 | TRBV27 | CASSLSPSGVYEQYF | TGTGCCAGCAGTTTATCTCCTAGCGGGGTCTACGAGCAGTACTTC
TRBJ2-2 | . | . | TRBV10-3 | CAISEPGGRERSPNTGELFF | TGTGCCATCAGTGAGCCAGGGGGGCGGGAAAGATCTCCGAACACCGGGGAGCTGTTTTTT
TRBJ2-7 | . | TRBD1 | TRBV7-3 | CASSHGPGQGMNEQYF | TGTGCCAGCAGCCATGGACCGGGACAGGGGATGAACGAGCAGTACTTC
TRBJ1-5 | . | TRBD1 | TRBV28 | CASSSSGTGRRHNQPQHF | TGTGCCAGCAGTTCGTCCGGGACAGGGAGAAGGCACAATCAGCCCCAGCATTTT
TRBJ2-3 | . | . | TRBV3-1/TRBV3-2 | CASSRGQGRSDTQYF | TGTGCCAGCAGCCGAGGACAAGGGCGCTCAGATACGCAGTATTTT
TRBJ2-1 | . | TRBD1 | TRBV13 | CASSSRQGNSYNEQFF | TGTGCCAGCAGCTCCCGACAGGGCAACTCCTACAATGAGCAGTTCTTC
TRBJ1-6 | . | . | TRBV4-2 | CASSQEPGRGDSPLHF | TGTGCCAGCAGCCAAGAACCGGGGCGGGGGGATTCACCCCTCCACTTT
TRBJ2-2 | . | . | TRBV4-3 | CASSQSSKRELFF | TGCGCCAGCAGCCAATCTAGCAAGCGGGAGCTGTTTTTT
TRBJ2-7 | . | TRBD1 | TRBV12-3/TRBV12-4 | CATSGQGTYEQYF | TGTGCCACCTCGGGACAGGGGACCTACGAGCAGTACTTC
TRBJ2-3 | . | TRBD1 | TRBV19 | CASSTRQGSDTQYF | TGTGCCAGTAGTACCCGACAGGGTTCAGATACGCAGTATTTT
TRBJ2-1 | . | . | TRBV28 | CASSLRGSAEQFF | TGTGCCAGCAGTTTGCGGGGCTCGGCTGAGCAGTTCTTC
TRBJ2-6 | . | . | TRBV28 | CASREQGSGANVLTF | TGTGCCAGCAGGGAACAGGGTTCTGGGGCCAACGTCCTGACTTTC
TRBJ1-4 | . | TRBD1 | TRBV18 | CASSEPTGGRANEKLFF | TGTGCCAGCTCAGAACCCACAGGGGGCCGGGCTAATGAAAAACTGTTTTTT
TRBJ2-2 | once | TRBD1 | TRBV3-1/TRBV3-2 | CASSLGQGMSGELFF | TGTGCCAGCAGCCTGGGACAGGGGATGTCCGGGGAGCTGTTTTTT
TRBJ1-4 | . | . | TRBV30 | CAWSDPRSVSEKLFF | TGTGCCTGGAGTGATCCGCGGAGTGTTAGTGAAAAACTGTTTTTT
TRBJ1-5 | . | . | TRBV10-3 | CAISGEGTWNQPQHF | TGTGCCATCAGTGGAGAGGGGACATGGAATCAGCCCCAGCATTTT
TRBJ2-7 | . | . | TRBV5-1 | CASSGGGDTAVYEQYF | TGCGCCAGCAGCGGAGGTGGGGACACCGCGGTCTACGAGCAGTACTTC
TRBJ2-1 | . | TRBD2 | TRBV6-6 | CASRLAGGSYNEQFF | TGTGCCAGCAGATTAGCGGGTGGGTCCTACAATGAGCAGTTCTTC
TRBJ2-4 | . | . | TRBV5-4 | CASSLAGLAKNIQYF | TGTGCCAGCAGCTTGGCAGGGCTAGCCAAAAACATTCAGTACTTC
TRBJ2-5 | . | . | TRBV7-9 | CASSFSWDNQETQYF | TGTGCCAGCAGCTTTTCTTGGGACAACCAAGAGACCCAGTACTTC
TRBJ2-3 | . | . | TRBV7-9 | CASRPLPRGRRADTQYF | TGTGCCAGCAGACCCCTGCCGAGGGGCAGGAGGGCAGATACGCAGTATTTT
TRBJ1-3 | . | TRBD1 | TRBV5-1 | CASSSSGGSDSGNTIYF | TGCGCCAGCAGCTCTTCAGGGGGCTCCGACTCTGGAAACACCATATATTTT
TRBJ1-1 | . | . | TRBV12-3/TRBV12-4 | CASSFTENTEAFF | TGTGCCAGCAGTTTTACAGAGAACACTGAAGCTTTCTTT